The source of this T cell receptor beta chain is a study of T cell repertoires in cytomegalovirus infection. Study-wide context: Public TCR beta signatures marked donors with CMV infection and the matching HLA.

To note about this clonotype: As yet, its antigen is unknown.

TCRdb re-called the reads with MiXCR, one entry per CDR3 protein. The data contain approximately 150,000 distinct CDR3 sequences, 17% of them singletons. Study findings and constraints: Carriage of CMV together with the relevant HLA was identifiable through cumulative public TCR beta family frequency. CMV-specific TCR beta clonotypes restricted by HLA-C dominated the ex vivo response.

This CDR3 has 13 amino acids. Trimming cost V 4 bases and J 3 bases, with 9 bases left between them. CDR1 is MDHEN, CDR2 SYDVKM, per germline. This chain connects TRBV28 to TRBJ1-1; D gene ambiguous. The receptor was isolated from a human donor in good health (CMV status not recorded). Some clones in this sample may be carry-over from other donors' samples. Sequencing used CD8+ T cells from PBMCs. This CDR3 reads CASSSSIYTEAFF. As DNA, the CDR3 is TGTGCCAGCAGTTCTTCCATATACACTGAAGCTTTCTTT. Full variable domain (outside the CDR3, taken from reference TRBV28 and TRBJ1-1): DVKVTQSSRYLVKRTGEKVFLECVQDMDHENMFWYRQDPGLGLRLIYFSYDVKMKEKGDIPEGYSVSREKKERFSLILESASTNQTSMYLCASSSSIYTEAFFGQGTRLTVV.